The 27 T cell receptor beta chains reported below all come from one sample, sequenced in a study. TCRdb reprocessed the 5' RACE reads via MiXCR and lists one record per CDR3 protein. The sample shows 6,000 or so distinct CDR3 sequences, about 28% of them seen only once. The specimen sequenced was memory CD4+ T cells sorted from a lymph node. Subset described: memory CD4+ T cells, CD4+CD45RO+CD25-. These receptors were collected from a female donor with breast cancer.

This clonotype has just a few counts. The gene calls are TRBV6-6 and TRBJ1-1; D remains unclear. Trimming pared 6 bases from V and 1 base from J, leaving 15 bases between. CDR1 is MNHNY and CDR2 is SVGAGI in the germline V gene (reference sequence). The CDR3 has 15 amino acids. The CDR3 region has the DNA TGTGCCAGCAGACCAGGCGGGGAATCGAACACTGAAGCTTTCTTT. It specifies CASRPGGESNTEAFF.

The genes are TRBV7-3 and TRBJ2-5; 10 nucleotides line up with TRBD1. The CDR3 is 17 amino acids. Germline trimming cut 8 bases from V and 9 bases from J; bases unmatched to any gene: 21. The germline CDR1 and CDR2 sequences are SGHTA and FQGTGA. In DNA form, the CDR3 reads TGTGCCAGCGAAAGAGACAGGGGGCTTTCGGGCAATCAGCCCCAGTACTTC. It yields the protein CASERDRGLSGNQPQYF.

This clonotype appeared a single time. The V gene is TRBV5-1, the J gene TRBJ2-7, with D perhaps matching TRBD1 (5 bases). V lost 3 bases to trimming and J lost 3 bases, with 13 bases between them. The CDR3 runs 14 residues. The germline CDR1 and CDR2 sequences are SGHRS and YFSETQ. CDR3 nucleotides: TGCGCCAGCAGCTGGTCGACAGCGAACTACGAGCAGTACTTC. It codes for CASSWSTANYEQYF.

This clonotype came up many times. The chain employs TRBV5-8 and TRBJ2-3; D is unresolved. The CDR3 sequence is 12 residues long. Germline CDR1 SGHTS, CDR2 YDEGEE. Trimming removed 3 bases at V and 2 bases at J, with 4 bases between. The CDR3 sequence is CASSYPTDTQYF. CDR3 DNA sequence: TGTGCCAGCAGCTATCCCACAGATACGCAGTATTTT.

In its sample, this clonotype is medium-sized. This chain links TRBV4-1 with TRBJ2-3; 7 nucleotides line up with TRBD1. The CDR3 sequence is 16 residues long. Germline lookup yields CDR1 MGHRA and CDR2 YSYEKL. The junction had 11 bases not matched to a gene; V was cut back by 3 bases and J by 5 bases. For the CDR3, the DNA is TGCGCCAGCAGCCACGCGACAGGGACGGGGATAGATACGCAGTATTTT. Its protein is CASSHATGTGIDTQYF.

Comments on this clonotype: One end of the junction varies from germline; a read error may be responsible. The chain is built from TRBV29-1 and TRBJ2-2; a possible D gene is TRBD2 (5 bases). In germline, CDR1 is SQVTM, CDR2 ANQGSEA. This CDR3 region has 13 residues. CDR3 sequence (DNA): TGCAGCGTTGGCGAGGCATACACCGGGGAGCTGTCTTTT. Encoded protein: CSVGEAYTGELSF.

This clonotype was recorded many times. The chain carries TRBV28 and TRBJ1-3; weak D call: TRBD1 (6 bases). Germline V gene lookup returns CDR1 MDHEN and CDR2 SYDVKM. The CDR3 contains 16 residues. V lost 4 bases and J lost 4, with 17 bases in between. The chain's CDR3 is CASSSLRGPRGNTIYF. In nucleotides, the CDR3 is TGTGCCAGCAGTTCACTCAGGGGCCCTAGAGGAAACACCATATATTTT.

The CDR3 here is CASSPRGFGADTQYF. In DNA, the CDR3 is TGTGCCAGTAGCCCCAGGGGATTTGGTGCAGATACGCAGTATTTT. The chain carries TRBV19 and TRBJ2-3, with a tentative D call TRBD1 (6 bases). Trimming shortened V by 6 bases and J by 4 bases, and 17 bases separated the two germline ends. Germline-derived CDR1 and CDR2 are LNHDA and SQIVND (reference sequence). The CDR3 runs 15 residues.

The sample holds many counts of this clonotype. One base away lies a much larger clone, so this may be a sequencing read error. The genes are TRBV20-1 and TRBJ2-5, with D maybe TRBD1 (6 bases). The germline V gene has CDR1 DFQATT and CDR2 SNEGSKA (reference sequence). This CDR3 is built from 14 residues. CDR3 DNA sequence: TGCAGTACTAGACGGGACACCGCCGGGGAGACCCAGTACTTC. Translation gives CSTRRDTAGETQYF.

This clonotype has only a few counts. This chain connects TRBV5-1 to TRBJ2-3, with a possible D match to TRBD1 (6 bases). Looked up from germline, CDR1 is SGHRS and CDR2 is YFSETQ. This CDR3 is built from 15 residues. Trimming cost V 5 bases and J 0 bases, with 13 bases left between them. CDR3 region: CASRATGMSTDTQYF. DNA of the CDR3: TGCGCCAGCAGAGCCACAGGGATGAGCACAGATACGCAGTATTTT.

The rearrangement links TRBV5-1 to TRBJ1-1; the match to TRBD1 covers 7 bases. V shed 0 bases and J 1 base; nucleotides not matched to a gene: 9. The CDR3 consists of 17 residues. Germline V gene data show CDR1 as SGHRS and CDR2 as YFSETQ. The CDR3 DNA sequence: TGCGCCAGCAGCTTGGGACCCGAAAGGGGGCCGAACACTGAAGCTTTCTTT. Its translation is CASSLGPERGPNTEAFF. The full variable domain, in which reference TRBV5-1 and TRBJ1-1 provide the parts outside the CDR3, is KAGVTQTPRYLIKTRGQQVTLSCSPISGHRSVSWYQQTPGQGLQFLFEYFSETQRNKGNFPGRFSGRQFSNSRSEMNVSTLELGDSALYLCASSLGPERGPNTEAFFGQGTRLTVV.

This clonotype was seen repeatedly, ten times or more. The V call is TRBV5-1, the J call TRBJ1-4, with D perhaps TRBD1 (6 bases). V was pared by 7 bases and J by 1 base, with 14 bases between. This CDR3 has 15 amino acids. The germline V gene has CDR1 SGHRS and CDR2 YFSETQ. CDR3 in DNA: TGCGCCAGCGGAACAGGGCGGGGAACTAATGAAAAACTGTTTTTT. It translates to CASGTGRGTNEKLFF.

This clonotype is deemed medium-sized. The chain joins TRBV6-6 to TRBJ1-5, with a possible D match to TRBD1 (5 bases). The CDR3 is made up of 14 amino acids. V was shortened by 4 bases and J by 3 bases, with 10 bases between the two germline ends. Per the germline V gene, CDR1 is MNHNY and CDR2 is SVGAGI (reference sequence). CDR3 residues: CASSFVGDNQPQHF. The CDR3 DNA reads TGTGCCAGCAGTTTCGTGGGGGACAATCAGCCCCAGCATTTT.

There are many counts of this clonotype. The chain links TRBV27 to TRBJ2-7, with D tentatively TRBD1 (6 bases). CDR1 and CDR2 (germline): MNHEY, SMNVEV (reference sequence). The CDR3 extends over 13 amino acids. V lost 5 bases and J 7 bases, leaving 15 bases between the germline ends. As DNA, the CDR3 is TGTGCCAGCAGTACAACGGACAGTCGGGAGCAGTACTTC. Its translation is CASSTTDSREQYF.

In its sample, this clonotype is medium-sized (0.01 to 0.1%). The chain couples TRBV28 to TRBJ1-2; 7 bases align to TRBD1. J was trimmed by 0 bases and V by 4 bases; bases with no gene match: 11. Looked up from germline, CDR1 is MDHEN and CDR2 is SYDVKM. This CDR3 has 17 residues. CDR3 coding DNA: TGTGCCAGCAGTTACCTTGGGACAGCAACGGCTAACTATGGCTACACCTTC. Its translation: CASSYLGTATANYGYTF.

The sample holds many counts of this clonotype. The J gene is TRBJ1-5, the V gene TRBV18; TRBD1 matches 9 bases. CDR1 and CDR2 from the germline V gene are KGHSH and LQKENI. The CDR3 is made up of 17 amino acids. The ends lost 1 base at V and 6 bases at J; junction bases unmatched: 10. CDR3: CASSPREGQGFPQPQHF. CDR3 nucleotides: TGTGCCAGCTCACCACGGGAGGGACAGGGTTTTCCTCAGCCCCAGCATTTT.

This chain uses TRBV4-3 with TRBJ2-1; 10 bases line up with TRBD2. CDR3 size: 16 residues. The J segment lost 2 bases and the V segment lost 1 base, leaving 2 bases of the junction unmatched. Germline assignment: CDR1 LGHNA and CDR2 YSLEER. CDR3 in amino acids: CASSQGLAGAYNEQFF. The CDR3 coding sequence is TGCGCCAGCAGCCAAGGTCTAGCGGGAGCCTACAATGAGCAGTTCTTC.

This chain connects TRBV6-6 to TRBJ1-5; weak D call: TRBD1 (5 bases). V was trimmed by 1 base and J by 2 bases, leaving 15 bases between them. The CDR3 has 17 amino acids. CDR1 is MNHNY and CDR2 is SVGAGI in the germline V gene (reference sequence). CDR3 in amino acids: CASSYFNTGTRNQPQHF. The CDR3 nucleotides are TGTGCCAGCAGTTACTTCAACACGGGGACTCGCAATCAGCCCCAGCATTTT.

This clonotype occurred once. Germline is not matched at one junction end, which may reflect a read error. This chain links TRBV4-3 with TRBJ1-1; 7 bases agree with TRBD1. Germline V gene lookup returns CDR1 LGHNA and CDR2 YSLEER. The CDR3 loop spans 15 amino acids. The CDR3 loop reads CASSQGTERSTEAFF. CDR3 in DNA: TGCGCTAGCAGCCAAGGGACAGAAAGGTCGACCGAAGCTTTCTTT.

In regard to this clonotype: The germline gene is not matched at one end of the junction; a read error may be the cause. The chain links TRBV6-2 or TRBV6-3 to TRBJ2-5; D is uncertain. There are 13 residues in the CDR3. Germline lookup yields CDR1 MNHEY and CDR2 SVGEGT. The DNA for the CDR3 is TGTGCCAGCAGTTACGTCGGTTTGAAGACCCAGCACTTC. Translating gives CASSYVGLKTQHF.

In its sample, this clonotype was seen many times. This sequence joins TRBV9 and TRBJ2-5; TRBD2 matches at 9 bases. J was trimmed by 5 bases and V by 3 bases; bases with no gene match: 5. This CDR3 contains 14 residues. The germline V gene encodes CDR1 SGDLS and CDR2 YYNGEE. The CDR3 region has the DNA TGTGCCAGCAGCGAAAATAGCGGGAGTGAGACCCAGTACTTC. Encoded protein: CASSENSGSETQYF.

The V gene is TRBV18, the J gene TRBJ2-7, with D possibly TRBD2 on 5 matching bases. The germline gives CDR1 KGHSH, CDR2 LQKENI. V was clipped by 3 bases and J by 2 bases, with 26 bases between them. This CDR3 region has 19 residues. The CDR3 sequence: CASSPRFGESGNSPYEQYF. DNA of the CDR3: TGTGCCAGCTCACCGAGGTTCGGGGAGTCGGGCAACTCCCCCTACGAGCAGTACTTC.

CDR3 coding DNA: TGTGCCAGCAGTATCCGGGACCTCCACGAGCAGTACTTC. This translates into CASSIRDLHEQYF. The chain couples TRBV12-3 or TRBV12-4 to TRBJ2-7, with D tentatively TRBD1 or TRBD2 (5 bases each). Deletions cut 5 bases from V and 5 bases from J, with 13 bases between. The CDR3 covers 13 residues.

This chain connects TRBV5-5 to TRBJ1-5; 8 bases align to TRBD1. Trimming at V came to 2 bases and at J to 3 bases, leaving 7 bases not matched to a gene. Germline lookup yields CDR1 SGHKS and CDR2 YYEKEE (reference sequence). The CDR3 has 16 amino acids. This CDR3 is CASSFRTGRDNQPQHF. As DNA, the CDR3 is TGTGCCAGCAGCTTTCGGACAGGGAGGGACAATCAGCCCCAGCATTTT.

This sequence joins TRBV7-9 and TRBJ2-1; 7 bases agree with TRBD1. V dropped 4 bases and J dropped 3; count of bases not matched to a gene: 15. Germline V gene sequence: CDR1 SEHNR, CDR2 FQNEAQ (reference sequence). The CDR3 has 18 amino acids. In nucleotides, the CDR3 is TGTGCCAGCAGCTCACTGATAGGACAGGCCGGAAACTACAATGAGCAGTTCTTC. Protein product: CASSSLIGQAGNYNEQFF.

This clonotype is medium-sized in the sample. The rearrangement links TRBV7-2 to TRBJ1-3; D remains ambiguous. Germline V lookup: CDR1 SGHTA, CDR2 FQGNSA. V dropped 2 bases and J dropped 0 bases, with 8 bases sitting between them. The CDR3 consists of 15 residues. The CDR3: CASSLNPSSGNTIYF. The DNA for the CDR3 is TGTGCCAGCAGCTTAAACCCAAGCTCTGGAAACACCATATATTTT. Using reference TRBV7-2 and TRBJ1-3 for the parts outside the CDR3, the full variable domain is GAGVSQSPSNKVTEKGKDVELRCDPISGHTALYWYRQSLGQGLEFLIYFQGNSAPDKSGLPSDRFSAERTGGSVSTLTIQRTQQEDSAVYLCASSLNPSSGNTIYFGEGSWLTVV.

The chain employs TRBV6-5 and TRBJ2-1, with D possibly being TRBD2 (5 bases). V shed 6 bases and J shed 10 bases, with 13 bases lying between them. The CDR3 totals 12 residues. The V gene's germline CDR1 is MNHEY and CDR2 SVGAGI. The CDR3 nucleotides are TGTGCCAGCAGACCCTATTCGGGAGAGCAGTTCTTC. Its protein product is CASRPYSGEQFF.